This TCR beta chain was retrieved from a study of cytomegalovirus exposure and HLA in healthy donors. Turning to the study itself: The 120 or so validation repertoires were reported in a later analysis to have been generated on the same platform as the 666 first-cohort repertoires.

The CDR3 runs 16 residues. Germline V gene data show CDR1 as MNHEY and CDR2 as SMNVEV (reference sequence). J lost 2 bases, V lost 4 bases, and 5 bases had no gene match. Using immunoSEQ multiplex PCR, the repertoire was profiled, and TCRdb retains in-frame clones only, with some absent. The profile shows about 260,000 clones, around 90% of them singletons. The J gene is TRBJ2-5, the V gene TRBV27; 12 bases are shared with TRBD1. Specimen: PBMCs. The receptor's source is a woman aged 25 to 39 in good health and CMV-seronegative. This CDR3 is CASSYGTGGVQETQYF. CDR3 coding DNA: TGTGCCAGCAGTTACGGGACAGGGGGCGTTCAAGAGACCCAGTACTTC.